Presented here are 3 T cell receptor beta chains from one specimen sequenced in a study of cytotoxic CD8 clonotypes in ibrutinib-treated CLL. Profiling relied on immunoSEQ multiplex PCR, and the TCRdb table lists in-frame clones only, not all of them. The sample holds 150,000 or so clones; 88% are singletons and the top ten take 3% to 3.5%. Sequenced here: PBMCs, sampled at disease progression, from a patient treated with ibrutinib. These receptors were collected from a human donor with chronic lymphocytic leukemia.

The chain joins TRBV4-1 to TRBJ2-7; D ambiguous. Germline V CDR1 and CDR2: MGHRA, YSYEKL. The CDR3 is 14 amino acids. Trimming removed 0 bases from V and 2 bases from J, with 8 bases in between. The CDR3 sequence is CASSQDPATYEQYF. The CDR3 nucleotides are TGCGCCAGCAGCCAAGATCCAGCCACCTACGAGCAGTACTTC.

V usage is TRBV7-8 and J usage is TRBJ2-1; no clear D gene. V was cut by 0 bases and J by 0 bases, with 9 bases left in between. Germline-derived CDR1 and CDR2 are SGHVS and FQNEAQ. CDR3 length equals 16 residues. The CDR3 region is CASSLAGQSSYNEQFF. The CDR3 nucleotides are TGTGCCAGCAGCTTAGCCGGTCAGAGCTCCTACAATGAGCAGTTCTTC.

The V and J genes are TRBV15 and TRBJ2-4, with D possibly TRBD1 on 7 matching bases. V lost 4 bases to trimming and J lost 3 bases, with 13 bases between them. There are 15 residues in the CDR3. The germline V gene encodes CDR1 LNHNV and CDR2 YYDKDF (reference sequence). CDR3 in amino acids: CATSNAGQNKNIQYF. As DNA, the CDR3 is TGTGCCACCAGCAATGCGGGACAGAACAAAAACATTCAGTACTTC.